The next 7 T cell receptor beta chains were all read from a single sample in a study of blood T cell repertoires in COVID-19 (dated by TCRdb to the early 2020s). Library preparation was by the immunoSEQ multiplex PCR assay. This is the immuneACCESS table as TCRdb keeps it, with only in-frame sequences that have V and J called. A part of the clones is gone; compared with another copy, unresolved V genes explain less than half, and the rest is unexplained. The table for this sample lists some 49,000 clones; 81% of them were counted only once. The ten largest clones add up to about a fifth of the sample. Material for sequencing was peripheral blood. These TCRs come from a woman aged 80 or over with COVID-19, enrolled during active disease.

The V gene is TRBV7-2, the J gene TRBJ2-1; TRBD2 matches at 12 bases. Trimming cost V 8 bases and J 6 bases; bases outside gene matches: 5. The CDR3 extends over 14 amino acids. Germline assignment: CDR1 SGHTA and CDR2 FQGNSA. This CDR3 reads CASQASGRANEQFF. The CDR3 DNA follows: TGTGCCAGCCAGGCTAGCGGGAGGGCCAATGAGCAGTTCTTC.

The chain couples TRBV2 to TRBJ1-6, with TRBD1 matching 7 bases. This CDR3 spans 19 amino acids. Germline V CDR1 and CDR2: SNHLY, FYNNEI. J gave up 0 bases and V 5 bases, and 13 bases lay outside the gene matches. As DNA, the CDR3 is TGTGCCAGCAGTCGGACAGGATACTCCTCGCGCTCCTATAATTCACCCCTCCACTTT. This translates into CASSRTGYSSRSYNSPLHF.

The rearrangement links TRBV10-2 to TRBJ2-7, with 8 bases lining up with TRBD2. CDR3 size: 13 residues. CDR1 is WSHSY and CDR2 is SAAADI in the germline V gene. V shed 8 bases and J 3 bases; nucleotides not matched to a gene: 6. The CDR3 is CASSLAGIYEQYF. CDR3 sequence (DNA): TGCGCCAGCTCCTTAGCGGGAATCTACGAGCAGTACTTC.

This clone showed up just once. This chain links TRBV7-9 with TRBJ2-7; 8 bases map to TRBD2. Germline V CDR1 and CDR2: SEHNR, FQNEAQ (reference sequence). Germline trimming cut 4 bases from V and 5 bases from J; bases unmatched to any gene: 16. There are 17 residues in the CDR3. The CDR3 reads CASSSSVMGLVPNEQYF. As DNA, the CDR3 is TGTGCCAGCAGCTCAAGCGTCATGGGACTAGTGCCAAACGAGCAGTACTTC.

In its sample, this clone was seen once. The chain joins TRBV18 to TRBJ1-1, with a tentative D call TRBD1 (5 bases). The CDR3 runs 15 residues. The germline CDR1 and CDR2 sequences are KGHSH and LQKENI. The V end was cut by 4 bases, the J end by 2 bases, with 14 bases between. CDR3 in amino acids: CASSQGADFNTEAFF. The CDR3 DNA reads as TGTGCCAGCTCACAAGGGGCAGACTTCAACACTGAAGCTTTCTTT.

The chain joins TRBV5-1 to TRBJ2-7, with 7 bases aligning to TRBD2. The CDR3 loop spans 15 amino acids. V dropped 0 bases and J dropped 6; count of bases not matched to a gene: 9. CDR1 and CDR2 from the germline V gene are SGHRS and YFSETQ. The CDR3 loop reads CASSLAGGNPLEQYF. DNA of the CDR3: TGCGCCAGCAGCTTGGCCGGGGGGAACCCCCTCGAGCAGTACTTC.

This sequence joins TRBV3-1 (or the pseudogene TRBV3-2) and TRBJ2-3; 14 bases fit TRBD2. V dropped 0 bases and J dropped 3; count of bases not matched to a gene: 11. The CDR3 consists of 20 residues. Germline V CDR1 and CDR2: LGHDT, YNNKEL (reference sequence). CDR3 bases: TGTGCCAGCAGCCAAGATCTGGGGGGACTAGCGGGAGTTGGGACAGATACGCAGTATTTT. Residues: CASSQDLGGLAGVGTDTQYF.